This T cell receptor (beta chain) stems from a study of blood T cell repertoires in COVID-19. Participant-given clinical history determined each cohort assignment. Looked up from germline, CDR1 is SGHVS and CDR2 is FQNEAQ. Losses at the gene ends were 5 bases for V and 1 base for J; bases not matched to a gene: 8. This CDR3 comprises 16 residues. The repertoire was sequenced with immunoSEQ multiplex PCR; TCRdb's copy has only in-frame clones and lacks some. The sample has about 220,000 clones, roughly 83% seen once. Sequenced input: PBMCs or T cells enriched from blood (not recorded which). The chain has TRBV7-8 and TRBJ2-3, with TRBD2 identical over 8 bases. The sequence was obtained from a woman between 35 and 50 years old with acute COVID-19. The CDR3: CASSPRTAGGTDTQYF. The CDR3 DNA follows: TGTGCCAGCAGCCCTCGGACAGCGGGGGGCACAGATACGCAGTATTTT. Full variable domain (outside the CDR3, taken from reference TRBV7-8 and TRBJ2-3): GAGVSQSPRYKVAKRGQDVALRCDPISGHVSLFWYQQALGQGPEFLTYFQNEAQLDKSGLPSDRFFAERPEGSVSTLKIQRTQQEDSAVYLCASSPRTAGGTDTQYFGPGTRLTVL.